A selection of T cell receptor beta chains follows, all from one sample in a study of identical twins. From the 5' RACE reads, TCRdb called clonotypes with MiXCR, one entry per CDR3 protein. The sample lists 410,000 or so distinct CDR3 sequences, about 18% seen once, with roughly an eighth in the top ten. Input material: naive T cells sorted from blood. The source of these receptors is a man aged 50-60 years in good health. The conserved cysteine and the conserved F or W are not part of the CDR3 here. The order of the fields is V gene, D gene, CDR3 protein. The D gene is left open where the match is weak.

>TRBV5-4|TRBD2
ASSKGLAGGLLSYEQY
>TRBV6-2/TRBV6-3|TRBD1
ASSYLQGAREQY
>TRBV27|TRBD2
ASSLGRLAGMKYETQY
>TRBV20-1|.
SARNWGVRHTEAF
>TRBV6-5|.
ASSYSGPGIQY
>TRBV29-1|.
SVEDGLNTEAF
>TRBV4-3|TRBD2
ASSQGDYIIMTYEQY
>TRBV29-1|TRBD2
SVATGTSFTGELF
>TRBV12-3/TRBV12-4|.
ASSRDPPSTDTQY
>TRBV29-1|TRBD2
SVERSGGASDTQY
>TRBV11-2|.
ASSLDLRRTEAF
>TRBV5-1|TRBD2
ASRHGGLAGVNEQY
>TRBV12-3/TRBV12-4|.
ASGRALIGGRSTGELF
>TRBV5-6|TRBD1
ASKNQGQGAREQY
>TRBV2|TRBD1
ASTAGQGYEQY
>TRBV11-2|.
ASSLRGRFYGYT
>TRBV7-9|.
ASSSGPQNTEAF
>TRBV20-1|TRBD2
SARGLAGFYEQY
>TRBV7-8|.
ASSPSGGIAKNIQY
>TRBV28|.
ASSELSPYYNEQF
>TRBV28|TRBD2
ASDSGSRTGELF
>TRBV6-5|.
ASSYRQVNTEAF
>TRBV14|.
ASSQVVGPRVTTSTRQY
>TRBV10-3|TRBD1
AISDSTGNSPLH
>TRBV5-1|.
ASSLGPPGTYNEQF
>TRBV15|.
ATSGTHRVPHEQY
>TRBV27|.
ASSFGGSYGYT
>TRBV6-2/TRBV6-3|.
ASSYSRSPTVDRQDKNYEQY
>TRBV5-1|TRBD1
ASSGQAAYEQY
>TRBV7-9|.
ASSSSVGSSYNSPLH
>TRBV7-2|.
ASSRTRDEQF
>TRBV20-1|.
SASGGRSHNEQF
>TRBV24-1|TRBD1
ATSDGTGVNEKLF
>TRBV6-5|.
ASSYVRAVPPYEQY
>TRBV5-1|TRBD1
ASSLGTGGQETQY
>TRBV2|.
ASSVGRDHGYT
>TRBV5-1|TRBD2
ASSLMNRGGLTQETQY
>TRBV20-1|.
SAIRVYSNQPQH
>TRBV9|TRBD1
ASSVPKQGAGANVLT